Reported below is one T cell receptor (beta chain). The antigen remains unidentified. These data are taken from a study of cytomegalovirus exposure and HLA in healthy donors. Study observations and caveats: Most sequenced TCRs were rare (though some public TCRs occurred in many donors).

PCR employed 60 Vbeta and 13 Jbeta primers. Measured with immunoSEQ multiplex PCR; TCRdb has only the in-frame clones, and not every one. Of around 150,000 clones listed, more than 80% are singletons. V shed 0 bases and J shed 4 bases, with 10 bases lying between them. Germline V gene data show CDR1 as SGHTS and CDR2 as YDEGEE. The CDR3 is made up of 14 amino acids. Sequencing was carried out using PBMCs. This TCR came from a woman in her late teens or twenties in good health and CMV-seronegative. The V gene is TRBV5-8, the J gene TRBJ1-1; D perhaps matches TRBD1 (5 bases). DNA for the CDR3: TGTGCCAGCAGCTTGGTGGGGGGAGGCACTGAAGCTTTCTTT. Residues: CASSLVGGGTEAFF.